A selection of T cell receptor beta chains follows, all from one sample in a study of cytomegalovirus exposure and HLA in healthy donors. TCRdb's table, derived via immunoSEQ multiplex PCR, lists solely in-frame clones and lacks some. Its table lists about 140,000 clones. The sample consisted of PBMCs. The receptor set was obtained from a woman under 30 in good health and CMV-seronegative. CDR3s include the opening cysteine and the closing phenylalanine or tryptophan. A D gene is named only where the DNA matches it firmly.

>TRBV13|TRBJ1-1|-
TGTGCCAGCATCCCGAGTCAGACTGTGCGAAGGGGTGAAGCTTTCTTT
CASIPSQTVRRGEAFF
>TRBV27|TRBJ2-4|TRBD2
TGTGCCAGCAGACCCGCAGGGAGGGACATTCAGTACTTC
CASRPAGRDIQYF
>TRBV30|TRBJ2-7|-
TGTGCCTGGACAGATACCTACGAGCAGTACTTC
CAWTDTYEQYF
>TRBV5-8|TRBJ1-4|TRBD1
TGTGCCAGCAGCACACTCACAGGGGGCCGCGGAAGTGAAAAACTGTTTTTT
CASSTLTGGRGSEKLFF
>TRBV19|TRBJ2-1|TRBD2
TGTGCCAGTAGTAGGTCAGCGGGAAACCATTACAATGAGCAGTTCTTC
CASSRSAGNHYNEQFF
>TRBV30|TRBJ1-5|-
TGTGCCTGGAGTGCGGCATCTTCTCTAGTTAATCAGCCCCAGCATTTT
CAWSAASSLVNQPQHF
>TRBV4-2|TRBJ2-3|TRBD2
TGTGCCAGCAGCCAAGACCCCACCGGGAGGGGGACAGATACGCAGTATTTT
CASSQDPTGRGTDTQYF
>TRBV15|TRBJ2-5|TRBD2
TGTGCCACCAGCAGGAAGACTAGCGATGAAGAGACCCAGTACTTC
CATSRKTSDEETQYF
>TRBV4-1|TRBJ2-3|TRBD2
TGCGCCAGCAGCCGGGGACTAGCGGACACAGATACGCAGTATTTT
CASSRGLADTDTQYF
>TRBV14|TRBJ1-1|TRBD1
TGTGCCAGCAGCCAGATAGGGGGCCGCACTGAAGCTTTCTTT
CASSQIGGRTEAFF
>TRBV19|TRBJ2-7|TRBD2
TGTGCCAGTAGTATTTCTAGCGGGAGAATCTACGAGCAGTACTTC
CASSISSGRIYEQYF
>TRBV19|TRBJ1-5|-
TGTGCCAGTAGTATAGATCTCCGGGGAGGCAATCAGCCCCAGCATTTT
CASSIDLRGGNQPQHF
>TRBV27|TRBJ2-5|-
TGTGCCAGCAGTTTAAGAGGATTCAGGGGGACCCAGTACTTC
CASSLRGFRGTQYF
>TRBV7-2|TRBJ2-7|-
TGTGCCAGCAGCTCCGTCGGGGTTGGAAAGCAGTACTTC
CASSSVGVGKQYF
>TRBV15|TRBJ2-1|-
TGTGCCACCAGCAGATTAGCGGACAATGAGCAGTTCTTC
CATSRLADNEQFF
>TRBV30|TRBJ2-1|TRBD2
TGTGCCTGGAATTTGGGACTAGCGGGAGAGAAGTTCTTC
CAWNLGLAGEKFF
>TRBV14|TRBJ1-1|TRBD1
TGTGCCAGCAGCCGTATTGGACAGGGAGTAAACACTGAAGCTTTCTTT
CASSRIGQGVNTEAFF
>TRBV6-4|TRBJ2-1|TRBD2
TGTGCCAGTTCTATAGCGGGAGGAGGGGATGAGCAGTTCTTC
CASSIAGGGDEQFF
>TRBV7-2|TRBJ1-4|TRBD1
TGTGCCAGCAGCTTAGCGGGGACAGGGGGCACGGAAAAACTGTTTTTT
CASSLAGTGGTEKLFF
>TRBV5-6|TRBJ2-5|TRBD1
TGTGCCAGCAGCCTCCAGGGGGTAGGCGTATATCAAGAGACCCAGTACTTC
CASSLQGVGVYQETQYF
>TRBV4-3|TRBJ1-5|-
TGCGCCAGCAGCCAAGATTTCGGGTATAGCAATCAGCCCCAGCATTTT
CASSQDFGYSNQPQHF
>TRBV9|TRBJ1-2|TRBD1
TGTGCCAGCAGCGTAGGGCTTACAGGGGACTATGGCTACACCTTC
CASSVGLTGDYGYTF
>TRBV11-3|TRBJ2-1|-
TGTGCCAGCAGCTATGGCGGGTTCTCCTACAATGAGCAGTTCTTC
CASSYGGFSYNEQFF
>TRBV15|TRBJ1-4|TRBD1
TGTGCCACCAGCAGGGGACAGGGATATGAGGAAAAACTGTTTTTT
CATSRGQGYEEKLFF
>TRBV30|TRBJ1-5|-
TGTGCCTGGAGTTCCGGTCCTGAGGAAGCCCAGCATTTT
CAWSSGPEEAQHF
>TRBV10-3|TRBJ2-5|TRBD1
TGTGCCATCAGTGAATACGGACAGGGGGTGGAGACCCAGTACTTC
CAISEYGQGVETQYF
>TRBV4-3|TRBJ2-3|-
TGCGCCAGCAGCCAAGATTTTAACGAGCCCACAGATACGCAGTATTTT
CASSQDFNEPTDTQYF
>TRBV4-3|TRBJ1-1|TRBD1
TGCGCCAGCAGCCAAGATGTCTCAGGGGGTGCCAACACTGAAGCTTTCTTT
CASSQDVSGGANTEAFF
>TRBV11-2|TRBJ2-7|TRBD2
TGTGCCAGCAGCACGGGACTAGCAGACGAGCAGTACTTC
CASSTGLADEQYF
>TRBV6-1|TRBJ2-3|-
TGTGCCGCAGGGATTCGGGGGACAGATACGCAGTATTTT
CAAGIRGTDTQYF
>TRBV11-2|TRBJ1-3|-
TGTGCCAGCAGCTTAGATAGCGGAAACACCATATATTTT
CASSLDSGNTIYF
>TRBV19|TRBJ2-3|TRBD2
TGTGCCAGTAGTAGACTAGCGGGCACAGATACGCAGTATTTT
CASSRLAGTDTQYF
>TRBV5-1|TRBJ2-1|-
TGCGCCAGCAGTCATGGCGGGGGCGGGAGAACCTCCTACAATGAGCAGTTCTTC
CASSHGGGGRTSYNEQFF
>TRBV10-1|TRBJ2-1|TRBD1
TGCGCCAGCAGTGGGGGGACAGGGACCCTAGAGAATGAGCAGTTCTTC
CASSGGTGTLENEQFF
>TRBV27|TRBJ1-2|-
TGTGCCAGCAGTTTCGGACGGGGAGGGGGCTACACCTTC
CASSFGRGGGYTF
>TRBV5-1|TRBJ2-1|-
TGCGCCAGCAGCTTGGACACTAGCTCCTACAATGAGCAGTTCTTC
CASSLDTSSYNEQFF
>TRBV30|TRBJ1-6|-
TGTGCCTGGAATAGTCGTCGGGGGGATAATTCACCCCTCCACTTT
CAWNSRRGDNSPLHF
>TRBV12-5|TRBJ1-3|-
TGTGCGACTCAGTGGGCAGGGGCTGGAAACACCATATATTTT
CATQWAGAGNTIYF
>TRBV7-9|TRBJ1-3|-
TGTGCCAGCAGCTTAAAAATATCCTCTGGAAACACCATATATTTT
CASSLKISSGNTIYF
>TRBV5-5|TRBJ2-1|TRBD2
TGTGCCAGCAGCTTGGAAGCGGGAGGGTACAATGAGCAGTTCTTC
CASSLEAGGYNEQFF
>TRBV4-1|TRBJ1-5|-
TGCGCCAGCAGTAGAGGTAACAATCAGCCCCAGCATTTT
CASSRGNNQPQHF
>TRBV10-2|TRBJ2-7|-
TGCGCCAGCAGTCAGGGCAACTACGAGCAGTACTTC
CASSQGNYEQYF
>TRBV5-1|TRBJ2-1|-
TGCGCCAGCAGCTCCGCCGAGTACAATGAGCAGTTCTTC
CASSSAEYNEQFF
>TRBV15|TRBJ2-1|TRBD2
TGTGCCACCAGCAGAGCTGGGGGACTAGGGGCAGGGGATGAGCAGTTCTTC
CATSRAGGLGAGDEQFF
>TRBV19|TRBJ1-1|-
TGTGCCAGTAGCCTAGGGAGCAACACTGAAGCTTTCTTT
CASSLGSNTEAFF
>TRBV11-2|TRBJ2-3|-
TGTGCCAGCAGCTTAGGAGGGGGGGCGATGAGAGATACGCAGTATTTT
CASSLGGGAMRDTQYF